This entry is about one T cell receptor (beta chain). Its target is unknown. This specimen belongs to a study of T-cell reconstitution after alpha-beta-depleted transplantation in children. Unique molecular identifiers were used to barcode this TCRbeta library. TCRdb re-analysed the PCR reads in MiXCR, keeping a single row per CDR3 protein. This table has roughly 52,000 distinct CDR3 sequences, approximately 6% appearing once. Study-wide results and limits: Most T-cell counts and diversity one year after the transplant came from T cells that were newly produced.

The CDR3 has 19 amino acids. After removal of 0 bases from V and 0 bases from J, the junction contained 13 bases not matched to a gene. The germline V gene encodes CDR1 GTSNPN and CDR2 SVGIG (reference sequence). The sequenced sample was PBMCs, mostly from graft donor cells, obtained 60 days after TCRalphabeta/CD19-depleted stem cell transplant. This chain links TRBV30 with TRBJ2-7; 11 bases align to TRBD2. The TCR comes from a female patient aged 2-10 years who had a stem cell transplant for aplastic anemia, so the T cells may come from the graft donor. The CDR3: CAWSVRLAGGPYSSYEQYF. CDR3 nucleotides: TGTGCCTGGAGTGTAAGGCTAGCGGGAGGCCCATATAGCTCCTACGAGCAGTACTTC. Looking up the rest from reference TRBV30 and TRBJ2-7 gives the full variable domain: SQTIHQWPATLVQPVGSPLSLECTVEGTSNPNLYWYRQAAGRGLQLLFYSVGIGQISSEVPQNLSASRPQDRQFILSSKKLLLSDSGFYLCAWSVRLAGGPYSSYEQYFGPGTRLTVT.